Listed below are T cell receptor beta chains from one sample, sequenced in a study of Ad26.COV2.S vaccination and SARS-CoV-2 variants. Sequencing was performed with immunoSEQ multiplex PCR; in TCRdb, only in-frame clones are kept and a portion is missing. The sample includes around 400,000 clones, around nine tenths of them seen just once. Sequences were derived from peripheral blood, sampled in a trial of Ad26.COV2.S vaccine versus placebo. The receptors originated from a person aged 18 to 65 who received the Ad26.COV2.S COVID-19 vaccine or a placebo. Both conserved end residues are part of each CDR3. D genes are given only for firm matches. Clone size, where shown, is once, few, many, or a class for clones that have expanded.

V gene	clone size	D gene	J gene	CDR3 protein	CDR3 DNA
TRBV6-5	.	TRBD1	TRBJ1-3	CATTDRPFSGNTIYF	TGTGCCACCACGGACAGGCCCTTTTCTGGAAACACCATATATTTT
TRBV6-2/TRBV6-3	.	.	TRBJ2-5	CASSYSDYGQETQYF	TGTGCCAGCAGTTATTCGGATTATGGGCAAGAGACCCAGTACTTC
TRBV19	.	.	TRBJ1-2	CASSFRTVYTF	TGTGCCAGTAGTTTCCGGACAGTCTACACCTTC
TRBV6-4	few	.	TRBJ2-7	CARSEKPLPRHEQYF	TGTGCCAGATCCGAAAAGCCCCTTCCTCGACACGAGCAGTACTTC
TRBV7-9	.	.	TRBJ2-7	CASSQTSYEQYF	TGTGCCAGCAGCCAGACTAGCTACGAGCAGTACTTC
TRBV21-1	.	.	TRBJ2-1	CASSKEPPPYNEQFF	TGTGCCAGCAGCAAAGAACCACCACCCTACAATGAGCAGTTCTTC
TRBV10-3	.	.	TRBJ2-7	CAISGSYEQYF	TGTGCCATCAGTGGGTCCTACGAGCAGTACTTC
TRBV2	.	TRBD1	TRBJ2-6	CASSGGTGESSGANVLTF	TGTGCCAGCAGCGGCGGGACAGGGGAAAGCTCTGGGGCCAACGTCCTGACTTTC
TRBV3-1/TRBV3-2	.	TRBD1	TRBJ1-4	CASSVPGQGTKGKLFF	TGTGCCAGCAGCGTCCCGGGACAGGGGACGAAAGGAAAACTGTTTTTT
TRBV3-1/TRBV3-2	few	.	TRBJ2-5	CASSQRGGIQETQYF	TGTGCCAGCAGCCAGAGGGGGGGTATTCAAGAGACCCAGTACTTC
TRBV24-1	.	.	TRBJ2-5	CATIEPAQGETQYF	TGTGCCACCATCGAACCCGCCCAGGGAGAGACCCAGTACTTC
TRBV25-1	.	.	TRBJ1-6	CASSETGGRSPLHF	TGTGCCAGCAGTGAGACGGGGGGCCGTTCACCCCTCCACTTT
TRBV12-3/TRBV12-4	.	.	TRBJ2-3	CASSWDPTTQYF	TGTGCCAGCAGCTGGGACCCAACTACGCAGTATTTT
TRBV28	.	.	TRBJ1-2	CASSLTVGYTF	TGTGCCAGCAGTTTGACGGTGGGCTACACCTTC
TRBV12-3/TRBV12-4	.	TRBD1	TRBJ2-7	CASTSTGLSEQYF	TGTGCCAGCACCTCGACAGGGTTAAGCGAGCAGTACTTC
TRBV19	.	.	TRBJ1-2	CASSTPGYRDGYTF	TGTGCCAGTAGTACCCCCGGGTATCGGGATGGCTACACCTTC